There are a few counts of the clone carrying this T cell receptor (beta chain). Its matching antigen is unknown. This specimen comes from a study of cytomegalovirus exposure and HLA in healthy donors. Germline V gene sequence: CDR1 SGHTA, CDR2 FQGNSA. The V segment lost 5 bases and the J segment 7 bases; nucleotides outside the gene matches: 4. There are 14 residues in the CDR3. Findings and limits, study-wide: Analysis was carried out at a later point, and it linked a missense DCLRE1C variant to TCR beta V- and J-gene trimming. In a later analysis, a genetic analysis reported fewer productive-TCR N-insertions in an Asian-associated ancestry cluster than the cohort average. When the data were analyzed later, several of the most significant clusters appeared to be linked to common viral pathogens. Investigators reported approximately 170 TCR beta chains as tied to cytomegalovirus.

PCR primers comprised 60 Vbeta and 13 Jbeta primers. Data came from immunoSEQ multiplex PCR; TCRdb stores just in-frame clones and leaves some out. The top ten hold over 6.5% of the sample, which has some 200,000 clones, about an eighth seen once. The sample consisted of PBMCs. The TCR sequence derives from a middle-aged man in good health and CMV-seropositive. This rearrangement joins TRBV7-2 to TRBJ1-6; 8 bases map to TRBD1. This chain's CDR3 is CASSPSGGNSPLHF. CDR3 bases: TGTGCCAGCAGCCCCTCAGGGGGCAATTCACCCCTCCACTTT.